The 27 T cell receptor beta chains in this list originate from one sample, sequenced in a study of PD-1 blockade in classical Hodgkin lymphoma. Measured with immunoSEQ multiplex PCR; TCRdb has only the in-frame clones, and not every one. The sample records 30,000 or so clones, over 75% being singletons. Every patient experienced relapse after autologous stem cell transplantation, and brentuximab vedotin exposure varied. Out of thawed PBMCs, magnetic negative selection purified CD4+ T cells. Sequenced material: CD4+ T cells from blood, taken at baseline. Receptor source: a human donor with classical Hodgkin lymphoma.

The rearrangement links TRBV28 to TRBJ2-3; no reliable D call. With 7 bases removed from V and 4 bases from J, the gap between germline ends came to 15 bases. The CDR3 totals 14 residues. Germline V CDR1 and CDR2: MDHEN, SYDVKM. The DNA for the CDR3 is TGTGCCAGCACCTTCGCCCGTCGATCAGATACGCAGTATTTT. This codes for CASTFARRSDTQYF.

The CDR3 nucleotides read TGTGCCAGCAGCTTAGTATCAGCGGGGAGCTCCTACGAGCAGTACTTC. Translated: CASSLVSAGSSYEQYF. V usage is TRBV7-6 and J usage is TRBJ2-7, with TRBD2 matching over 7 bases. The germline CDR1 and CDR2 sequences are SGHVS and FNYEAQ. This CDR3 comprises 16 residues. V gave up 1 base and J gave up 0 bases; unmatched junction bases: 6.

The gene calls are TRBV7-9 and TRBJ1-1, with TRBD1 matching over 7 bases. In germline, CDR1 is SEHNR, CDR2 FQNEAQ (reference sequence). The CDR3 sequence is 14 residues long. Trimming at V came to 4 bases and at J to 6 bases, leaving 8 bases not matched to a gene. Written as DNA, the CDR3 is TGTGCCAGCAGCTCCTACAGGGGTGGGGCTGAAGCTTTCTTT. Protein sequence: CASSSYRGGAEAFF.

Regarding this clone: The junction shows a germline mismatch at one end, possibly a read error. This chain connects TRBV7-7 to TRBJ2-7, with 11 positions matching TRBD1. CDR1 and CDR2 (germline): SSHAT, FNYEAQ (reference sequence). This CDR3 is built from 14 residues. The CDR3 DNA reads as TGTGCTAGCAGCTTAGACGGGACAGGGGGCGAGCAGTACTTC. It yields the protein CASSLDGTGGEQYF.

The V call is TRBV28, the J call TRBJ1-1; D possibly corresponds to TRBD1 (6 bases). The CDR3 covers 15 residues. Trimming shortened V by 6 bases and J by 5 bases, and 19 bases separated the two germline ends. From germline, CDR1 is MDHEN and CDR2 SYDVKM. The CDR3 loop is CASSLPTGRRTEAFF. The CDR3 coding sequence is TGTGCCAGCAGCCTACCCACAGGGAGAAGAACTGAAGCTTTCTTT.

The V and J genes are TRBV5-6 and TRBJ1-2; 7 nucleotides match TRBD1. The CDR3 spans 14 residues. Germline V CDR1 and CDR2: SGHDT, YYEEEE. The V and J ends lost 4 bases and 0 bases, in that order; junction bases with no gene match: 3. The CDR3 DNA reads as TGTGCCAGCAGCGGCGGGACAGCTAACTATGGCTACACCTTC. Translated, it gives CASSGGTANYGYTF.

V usage is TRBV5-1 and J usage is TRBJ1-3; unclear D gene. Trimming cost V 0 bases and J 0 bases, with 10 bases left between them. Germline V gives CDR1 SGHRS, CDR2 YFSETQ. The CDR3 consists of 16 residues. CDR3 loop: CASSLGRISSGNTIYF. DNA of the CDR3: TGCGCCAGCAGCTTGGGACGGATTTCCTCTGGAAACACCATATATTTT. The variable domain in full, with the rest retrieved from reference TRBV5-1 and TRBJ1-3, is KAGVTQTPRYLIKTRGQQVTLSCSPISGHRSVSWYQQTPGQGLQFLFEYFSETQRNKGNFPGRFSGRQFSNSRSEMNVSTLELGDSALYLCASSLGRISSGNTIYFGEGSWLTVV.

V usage is TRBV11-2 and J usage is TRBJ2-2, with 8 bases aligning to TRBD2. CDR3 length: 17 residues. CDR1 is SGHAT, CDR2 FQNNGV, per germline. Trimming at V came to 10 bases and at J to 4 bases, leaving 17 bases not matched to a gene. Here the CDR3 reads CATSNGGGGLFTGELFF. The CDR3, as DNA: TGTGCCACCTCGAACGGGGGGGGTGGCCTATTCACCGGGGAGCTGTTTTTT.

The sample holds one count of this clone. The chain uses TRBV27 and TRBJ2-5; the match to TRBD2 covers 12 bases. Germline V gene data show CDR1 as MNHEY and CDR2 as SMNVEV (reference sequence). Losses at the gene ends were 0 bases for V and 4 bases for J; bases not matched to a gene: 3. This CDR3 has 16 amino acids. CDR3 nucleotides: TGTGCCAGCAGTTTATCGTTGGGACTAGCGGGAGAGACCCAGTACTTC. Translation: CASSLSLGLAGETQYF.

The chain is built from TRBV5-5 and TRBJ2-1; D is unresolved. The CDR3 is made up of 13 amino acids. The germline V and J ends were trimmed by 0 bases and 2 bases, with 3 bases remaining between them. Looked up from germline, CDR1 is SGHKS and CDR2 is YYEKEE (reference sequence). CDR3 sequence (DNA): TGTGCCAGCAGCTTGGCCCCCTACAATGAGCAGTTCTTC. Amino acids: CASSLAPYNEQFF.

The CDR3: CATSRDRAGRDEQFF. In nucleotides, the CDR3 is TGTGCCACCAGCAGAGATCGGGCGGGACGGGATGAGCAGTTCTTC. The chain links TRBV15 to TRBJ2-1, with D possibly being TRBD2 (6 bases). The V gene lost 0 bases and the J gene lost 8 bases, with 14 bases spanning the gap. The length of the CDR3 is 15 residues. Germline lookup yields CDR1 LNHNV and CDR2 YYDKDF (reference sequence).

CDR3 region: CSVEIRVRTVDWNGQFF. CDR3 sequence (DNA): TGCAGCGTTGAAATCAGGGTCAGGACCGTGGACTGGAACGGGCAGTTCTTC. The rearrangement joins TRBV29-1 to TRBJ2-1, with D tentatively TRBD1 or TRBD2 (5 bases each). Germline V lookup: CDR1 SQVTM, CDR2 ANQGSEA. The CDR3 consists of 17 residues. V shed 2 bases and J shed 12 bases, with 29 bases lying between them.

CDR3 nucleotide sequence: TGTGCCAGCAGTTACTGGAGGGAGGGCCGTAATGAGCAGTTCTTC. Translation gives CASSYWREGRNEQFF. The V and J genes are TRBV6-5 and TRBJ2-1; 7 bases are a match to TRBD2. CDR1 and CDR2 (germline): MNHEY, SVGAGI. After removal of 1 base from V and 7 bases from J, the junction contained 7 bases not matched to a gene. This CDR3 has 15 residues.

CDR3 loop: CASSFSDTRYSYEQYF. The CDR3, as DNA: TGTGCCAGCAGCTTCTCAGACACCCGATATTCCTACGAGCAGTACTTC. V gene TRBV5-6 combines with J gene TRBJ2-7; no clear D. Trimming shortened V by 2 bases and J by 1 base, and 16 bases separated the two germline ends. This CDR3 spans 16 amino acids. Germline V gene data show CDR1 as SGHDT and CDR2 as YYEEEE.

This clone was observed a single time. The rearrangement joins TRBV6-5 to TRBJ2-1, with 14 bases identical to TRBD2. Germline loops: CDR1 MNHEY, CDR2 SVGAGI. CDR3 length: 16 residues. Trimming removed 2 bases from V and 8 bases from J; junction bases left unmatched: 5. CDR3 region: CASSYRLAGGGHEQFF. CDR3 in DNA: TGTGCCAGCAGTTACAGACTAGCGGGGGGGGGACATGAGCAGTTCTTC.

The chain links TRBV25-1 to TRBJ1-3, with a weak D call TRBD1 (5 bases). CDR3 length: 14 residues. CDR1 and CDR2 (germline): MGHDK, SYGVNS. The V gene lost 6 bases and the J gene lost 2 bases, with 11 bases spanning the gap. DNA for the CDR3: TGTGCCAGCAGCCCCTCGGGACCTGGAAACACCATATATTTT. The encoded protein is CASSPSGPGNTIYF.

This chain uses TRBV27 with TRBJ2-5; 9 bases fit TRBD2. Germline V gene lookup returns CDR1 MNHEY and CDR2 SMNVEV (reference sequence). J lost 3 bases, V lost 2 bases, and 4 bases had no gene match. The CDR3 length is 15 residues. The CDR3 bases are TGTGCCAGCAGTTTAGTAGGCGGGAGGGAAGAGACCCAGTACTTC. Its translation is CASSLVGGREETQYF.

This sequence joins TRBV4-2 and TRBJ1-5; D unclear. The CDR3 sequence is 13 residues long. V was cut by 0 bases and J by 9 bases, with 9 bases left in between. The germline V gene encodes CDR1 LGHNA and CDR2 YNFKEQ. CDR3 in DNA: TGTGCCAGCAGCCAAGATCCCGGATTGCCCCAGCATTTT. Protein sequence: CASSQDPGLPQHF.

The chain couples TRBV10-1 to TRBJ1-1; perhaps TRBD1 as D (6 bases). The length of the CDR3 is 14 residues. The V end lost 4 bases, the J end lost 4 bases, and 13 bases lay between the germline ends. CDR1 is WNHNN, CDR2 SYGVQD, per germline (reference sequence). The CDR3, as DNA: TGCGCCAGCAGTGCCCCAGGGGTGGGCACTGAAGCTTTCTTT. It codes for CASSAPGVGTEAFF.

Of note for this clone: Other DNA sequences within the sample encode an identical CDR3. This rearrangement joins TRBV30 to TRBJ1-5, with D tentatively TRBD1 (5 bases). Trimming stripped 3 bases from V and 4 bases from J, with 13 bases between. Germline loops: CDR1 GTSNPN, CDR2 SVGIG (reference sequence). The CDR3 runs 14 residues. The CDR3 is CAWSPRGGNQPQHF. CDR3 coding DNA: TGTGCCTGGAGCCCCCGTGGGGGAAATCAGCCCCAGCATTTT.

This clone was detected only once. This sequence joins TRBV10-3 and TRBJ2-1, with TRBD2 matching over 16 bases. The CDR3 has 24 residues. Germline values: CDR1 ENHRY, CDR2 SYGVKD. With V trimmed by 8 bases and J by 8 bases, 33 bases remained unmatched. The chain's CDR3 is CAIAPGMGRQGTSGRASLVHEQFF. In DNA, the CDR3 is TGTGCCATCGCTCCCGGGATGGGGCGGCAAGGGACTAGCGGGAGGGCCAGTCTAGTCCATGAGCAGTTCTTC.

V usage is TRBV7-8 and J usage is TRBJ2-4, with a possible D match to TRBD2 (6 bases). CDR1 is SGHVS and CDR2 is FQNEAQ in the germline V gene. This CDR3 comprises 16 residues. The germline V and J ends were trimmed by 1 base and 3 bases, with 13 bases remaining between them. CDR3 DNA: TGTGCCAGCAGCTTAGTAGGAGGGTACGTCAAAAACATTCAGTACTTC. This codes for CASSLVGGYVKNIQYF.

The rearrangement uses TRBV28 and TRBJ1-1; 7 bases line up with TRBD1. Losses at the gene ends were 7 bases for V and 1 base for J; bases not matched to a gene: 3. The CDR3 extends over 13 amino acids. CDR1 is MDHEN and CDR2 is SYDVKM in the germline V gene. This CDR3 reads CASIGQANTEAFF. The CDR3 coding sequence is TGTGCCAGCATAGGACAGGCGAACACTGAAGCTTTCTTT.

V gene TRBV7-2 combines with J gene TRBJ2-3; D tentatively reads TRBD1 or TRBD2 (6 bases each). CDR1 and CDR2 from the germline V gene are SGHTA and FQGNSA. The CDR3 totals 16 residues. The ends were cut back, 5 bases at V and 0 bases at J, with 15 bases in the middle. CDR3 nucleotide sequence: TGTGCCAGCAGCCCGCAGGGGAGGTCAAGCACAGATACGCAGTATTTT. Translated, it gives CASSPQGRSSTDTQYF.

This clone appeared a few times. The chain joins TRBV28 to TRBJ1-1; 8 positions agree with TRBD1. Trimming at V came to 4 bases and at J to 4 bases, leaving 8 bases not matched to a gene. CDR3 size: 15 residues. Germline V gene data show CDR1 as MDHEN and CDR2 as SYDVKM. The CDR3 nucleotides are TGTGCCAGCAGTTCCACGACCGACAGGGGCACTGAAGCTTTCTTT. Its translation is CASSSTTDRGTEAFF.

On this clone itself: Other DNA sequences in the sample encode the same CDR3. This chain uses TRBV18 with TRBJ2-7, with no clear D. The CDR3 extends over 13 amino acids. V lost 3 bases to trimming and J lost 2 bases, with 8 bases between them. Germline loops: CDR1 KGHSH, CDR2 LQKENI. In DNA, the CDR3 is TGTGCCAGCTCACCTCCAATCGCCTACGAGCAGTACTTC. This sequence encodes CASSPPIAYEQYF.

The J gene is TRBJ1-4, the V gene TRBV5-1; D is ambiguous. This CDR3 comprises 15 residues. Germline V CDR1 and CDR2: SGHRS, YFSETQ. The V end lost 10 bases, the J end lost 6 bases, and 22 bases lay between the germline ends. The CDR3 is CASRQAPGADEKLFF. The DNA of the CDR3 is TGCGCCTCCAGGCAGGCTCCGGGAGCGGATGAAAAACTGTTTTTT.